The next 11 T cell receptor beta chains were all read from a single sample in a study of blood T cell repertoires in COVID-19. Clones were read by immunoSEQ multiplex PCR, and TCRdb kept only the in-frame ones, dropping some. This sample has more than 250,000 clones; 86% occur once, and the top ten carry 3.6%. The specimen sequenced was peripheral blood. The receptors were sampled from a man aged 18-30 years with active or convalescent COVID-19.

The chain carries TRBV6-5 and TRBJ1-2, with D tentatively TRBD1 (6 bases). CDR1 MNHEY and CDR2 SVGAGI come from the germline V gene. The CDR3 sequence is 14 residues long. The ends were cut back, 0 bases at V and 5 bases at J, with 10 bases in the middle. DNA for the CDR3: TGTGCCAGCAGTTACTCCGGACAGTTGTATGGCTACACCTTC. Amino acid sequence: CASSYSGQLYGYTF.

The V and J genes are TRBV4-1 and TRBJ1-5; TRBD1 is a possible D gene (5 bases). The germline V gene encodes CDR1 MGHRA and CDR2 YSYEKL. V dropped 0 bases and J dropped 5 bases, with 11 bases sitting between them. The CDR3 sequence is 15 residues long. This CDR3 reads CASSQDLRDYQPQHF. The CDR3 coding sequence is TGCGCCAGCAGCCAAGATCTCAGGGATTATCAGCCCCAGCATTTT.

The V gene is TRBV9, the J gene TRBJ2-5; no definite D call. The V end was cut by 2 bases, the J end by 4 bases, with 18 bases between. Germline-derived CDR1 and CDR2 are SGDLS and YYNGEE. CDR3 length: 16 amino acids. The CDR3 nucleotides read TGTGCCAGCAGCGTCACGCACACAACCCTAGGAGAGACCCAGTACTTC. Translating it yields CASSVTHTTLGETQYF.

The CDR3 DNA is TGTGCCAGCAGTTCTACGGGAGGTAGGGACAGGGATGATGAAGCTTTCTTT. It is translated as CASSSTGGRDRDDEAFF. V gene TRBV7-9 combines with J gene TRBJ1-1, with 9 bases fitting TRBD1. V shed 6 bases and J 7 bases; nucleotides not matched to a gene: 18. The CDR3 totals 17 residues. The germline CDR1 and CDR2 sequences are SEHNR and FQNEAQ (reference sequence).

This rearrangement joins TRBV28 to TRBJ1-3; D is unclear. Germline CDR1 is MDHEN and CDR2 is SYDVKM. The CDR3 covers 15 residues. Trimming cost V 8 bases and J 0 bases, with 14 bases left between them. The CDR3 coding sequence is TGTGCCAGCTCAACCTACCCCTACTCTGGAAACACCATATATTTT. Its protein product is CASSTYPYSGNTIYF.

In the case of this clone: The junction departs from germline at one end; a sequencing error may be responsible. The chain recombines TRBV7-9 with TRBJ1-2, with a tentative D call TRBD1 (6 bases). The CDR3 contains 13 residues. Germline CDR1 and CDR2: SEHNR and FQNEAQ (reference sequence). The CDR3 DNA reads TGTGCCAGCAGCTTAAGACGGGACACCAAAATTGCCTTC. As protein: CASSLRRDTKIAF.

The rearrangement uses TRBV5-1 and TRBJ2-3; weak D call: TRBD1 (5 bases). CDR3 length: 15 amino acids. Germline assignment: CDR1 SGHRS and CDR2 YFSETQ. V dropped 4 bases and J dropped 2 bases, with 14 bases sitting between them. The CDR3 spells CASSLQGTSTDTQYF. The CDR3 coding sequence is TGCGCCAGCAGCCTTCAGGGTACCTCCACAGATACGCAGTATTTT.

CDR3 sequence (DNA): TGTGCCAGCAGCTTAGATCAACACTCCTACGAGCAGTACTTC. This gives the protein CASSLDQHSYEQYF. The chain couples TRBV11-2 to TRBJ2-7; the D is unclear. Germline CDR1 and CDR2: SGHAT and FQNNGV. This CDR3 spans 14 amino acids. Trimming cost V 0 bases and J 0 bases, with 6 bases left between them.

The chain recombines TRBV29-1 with TRBJ2-6, with 8 bases fitting TRBD1. The CDR3 covers 20 residues. The germline gives CDR1 SQVTM, CDR2 ANQGSEA. V lost 0 bases to trimming and J lost 2 bases; unmatched junction nucleotides: 15. The CDR3 here is CSVEEYRTGSPSPGANVLTF. The DNA of the CDR3 is TGCAGCGTTGAAGAATACCGGACAGGGTCACCTTCCCCTGGGGCCAACGTCCTGACTTTC.

CDR3 coding DNA: TGTGCCAGCACCCCGGGGACAAAGGACGAGCAGTACTTC. It encodes CASTPGTKDEQYF. The J gene is TRBJ2-7, the V gene TRBV12-3 or TRBV12-4; a weak D match, TRBD1 (6 bases). Between the trimmed V and J ends, which lost 7 bases and 5 bases, there was a span of 15 bases. The CDR3 length is 13 residues.

The sample holds one count of this clone. The chain employs TRBV5-1 and TRBJ1-3, with D perhaps matching TRBD1 (5 bases). Germline V gene data show CDR1 as SGHRS and CDR2 as YFSETQ. V lost 4 bases to trimming and J lost 0 bases, with 14 bases between them. The CDR3 consists of 16 residues. The CDR3: CASSPRTGNSGNTIYF. CDR3 coding DNA: TGCGCCAGCAGCCCGAGAACAGGAAACTCTGGAAACACCATATATTTT.